This T cell receptor (beta chain) was sequenced during a study of neurological immune-mediated disorders. Findings and caveats of the study: TCR clonal expansion peaked in HTLV-1-associated myelopathy patients and was lowest in multiple sclerosis patients.

Trimming pared 6 bases from V and 3 bases from J, leaving 11 bases between. Germline assignment: CDR1 ENHRY and CDR2 SYGVKD. CDR3 length: 14 amino acids. The cDNA was synthesized by means of template-switch 5'RACE, which was carried out with 10-nucleotide random UMIs. TCRdb re-called the 5' RACE reads with MiXCR, one entry per CDR3 protein. Of approximately 85,000 distinct CDR3 sequences in the sample, around 14% were seen once. This clonotype was seen only a few times. The antigen is not known. The time point here: longitudinal time-point 2. Preparation of the unsorted libraries drew on 2 million PBMCs stored at -80 C.

The sequence was obtained from a female donor with HTLV-1-associated myelopathy (HAM/TSP). The rearrangement uses TRBV10-3 and TRBJ2-2; D unclear. What was sequenced was PBMCs. This chain's CDR3 is CAISARPDTGELFF. CDR3 nucleotides: TGTGCCATCAGCGCGAGACCAGACACCGGGGAGCTGTTTTTT.